The TCR beta chain under discussion was sequenced for a study of blood T cell repertoires in COVID-19. As for the study in general: Italy, Spain and the United States were the sources of the convalescent and acute COVID-19 samples. PBMCs, B-cell-depleted T cells, or T cells provided the cDNA or gDNA that made up the material.

V was cut by 6 bases and J by 0 bases, with 11 bases left in between. Germline V CDR1 and CDR2: SGHTA, FQGNSA. There are 15 residues in the CDR3. In the original processing: Scientists estimated how many nucleated cells there were by amplifying reference gene primers. TCRdb keeps only in-frame clones here, not all; method: immunoSEQ multiplex PCR. V and J calls and clone size are as listed in that table; D and trimming were resolved from the DNA. The sample carries about 160,000 clones, 85% to 95% recorded once. The chain is built from TRBV7-2 and TRBJ2-2; TRBD2 is a possible D gene (5 bases). The source is an older woman with COVID-19, enrolled during active disease. Sequenced input: peripheral blood. DNA for the CDR3: TGTGCCAGCAGGGCGGGCCTCTCGAACACCGGGGAGCTGTTTTTT. Translating it yields CASRAGLSNTGELFF. Based on the CDR3 plus reference TRBV7-2 and TRBJ2-2, the full variable domain is GAGVSQSPSNKVTEKGKDVELRCDPISGHTALYWYRQSLGQGLEFLIYFQGNSAPDKSGLPSDRFSAERTGGSVSTLTIQRTQQEDSAVYLCASRAGLSNTGELFFGEGSRLTVL.